Listed below are T cell receptor beta chains from one sample, sequenced in a study of control samples from healthy donors and cancer patients. This table comes from immunoSEQ multiplex PCR, and its TCRdb copy is limited to in-frame clones, with some not included. The table shows around 99,000 clones, with roughly 89% occurring only once. Sequencing was done on a sample of blood. The receptors come from a woman aged 45 to 65 in good health. CDR3s include the opening cysteine and the closing phenylalanine or tryptophan. D genes are given only for firm matches. Only some rows state a clone size, as once, few, many or a class for expanded clones.

d_call,cdr3_length,j_call,clone_size,v_call,cdr3_nt,cdr3_aa
-,15,TRBJ1-1,-,TRBV14,TGTGCCAGCAGCCAACTAGGACAGTTGAACACTGAAGCTTTCTTT,CASSQLGQLNTEAFF
-,11,TRBJ1-2,-,TRBV27,TGTGCCAGCAGATCTAACTATGGCTACACCTTC,CASRSNYGYTF
-,16,TRBJ1-1,-,TRBV28,TGTGCCAGCAGTTTTCTGATAGACAGAAAGAACACTGAAGCTTTCTTT,CASSFLIDRKNTEAFF
-,13,TRBJ1-1,few,TRBV2,TGTGCCAGCGCTCGGGGTCGGAACACTGAAGCTTTCTTT,CASARGRNTEAFF
TRBD1,16,TRBJ2-1,-,TRBV10-1,TGCGCCAGCAGTGAGTCCCACAGGACAGGAAACAATGAGCAGTTCTTC,CASSESHRTGNNEQFF
-,17,TRBJ1-1,-,TRBV7-9,TGTGCCAGCAGCTTAGTATCCGTTCCGGGGGCGAACACTGAAGCTTTCTTT,CASSLVSVPGANTEAFF
-,18,TRBJ1-5,-,TRBV2,TGTGCCAGCAGCCAACGAGGGAGAAGGGAGGAGAGAAATCAGCCCCAGCATTTT,CASSQRGRREERNQPQHF
-,11,TRBJ2-3,-,TRBV30,TGTGCCTGGGGGGGTCCGAATACGCAGTATTTT,CAWGGPNTQYF
-,16,TRBJ2-3,-,TRBV5-6,TGTGCCAGCAGCCCCGAGGGGGGATTCAACACAGATACGCAGTATTTT,CASSPEGGFNTDTQYF
TRBD1,13,TRBJ1-1,-,TRBV29-1,TGCAACGTAGAAGGACAGGGGGAAGCGAAGGCTTTCTTT,CNVEGQGEAKAFF
-,12,TRBJ2-1,-,TRBV2,TGTGCCAGCAGTGAAGGTTATAATGAGCAGTTCTTC,CASSEGYNEQFF